This record looks at one T cell receptor (beta chain) sequence and its context. TCRdb reanalysed the RT-PCR reads using MiXCR and keeps one entry per CDR3 protein. The sample carries approximately 500,000 distinct CDR3 sequences, around 15% recorded once. This record belongs to a study of response to subunit inactivated influenza vaccine. This material consisted of PBMCs from blood, taken 11 to 12 days after vaccination. The receptor was derived from a man over 45 who received an inactivated influenza vaccine.

CDR3 nucleotide sequence: TGCAGTGCTCGTAGCCGGGACAGGGACTCCTACGAGCAGTACTTC. Encoded protein: CSARSRDRDSYEQYF. The rearrangement uses TRBV20-1 and TRBJ2-7; 9 bases agree with TRBD1. After removal of 5 bases from V and 0 bases from J, the junction contained 8 bases not matched to a gene. The CDR3 loop spans 15 amino acids. Germline CDR1 is DFQATT and CDR2 is SNEGSKA (reference sequence).